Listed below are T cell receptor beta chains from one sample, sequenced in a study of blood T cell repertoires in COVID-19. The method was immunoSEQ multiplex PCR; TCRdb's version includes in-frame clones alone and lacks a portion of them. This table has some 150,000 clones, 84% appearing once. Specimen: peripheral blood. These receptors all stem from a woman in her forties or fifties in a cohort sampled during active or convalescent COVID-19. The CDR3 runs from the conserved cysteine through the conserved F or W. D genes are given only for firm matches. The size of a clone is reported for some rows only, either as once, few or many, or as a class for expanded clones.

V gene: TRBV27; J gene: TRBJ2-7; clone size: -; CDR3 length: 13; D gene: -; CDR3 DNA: TGTGCCAGCAGTTTGGGCAACTCCTACGAGCAGTACTTC; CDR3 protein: CASSLGNSYEQYF
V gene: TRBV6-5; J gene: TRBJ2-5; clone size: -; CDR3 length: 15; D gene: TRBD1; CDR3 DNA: TGTGCCAGCAACCGGCGGACAGGGCAAAAAGAGACCCAGTACTTC; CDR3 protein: CASNRRTGQKETQYF
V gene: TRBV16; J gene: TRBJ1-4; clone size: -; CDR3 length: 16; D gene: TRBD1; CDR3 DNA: TGTGCCAGCAGCCAAGAAGGGACAGGGCAGGTTGAAAAACTGTTTTTT; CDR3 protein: CASSQEGTGQVEKLFF
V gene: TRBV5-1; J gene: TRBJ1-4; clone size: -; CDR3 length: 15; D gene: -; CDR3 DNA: TGCGCCAGCAGCCAGGACACTGCAACTAATGAAAAACTGTTTTTT; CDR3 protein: CASSQDTATNEKLFF
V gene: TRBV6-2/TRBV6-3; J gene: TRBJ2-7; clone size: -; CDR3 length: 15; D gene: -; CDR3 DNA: TGTGCCAGCAGTTACCCGCCACTAGATAGGTACGAGCAGTACTTC; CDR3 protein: CASSYPPLDRYEQYF
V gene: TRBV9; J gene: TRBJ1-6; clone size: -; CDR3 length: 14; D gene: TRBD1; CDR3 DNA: TGTGCCAGCCAGGGGGACTCCTATAATTCACCCCTCCACTTT; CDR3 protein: CASQGDSYNSPLHF
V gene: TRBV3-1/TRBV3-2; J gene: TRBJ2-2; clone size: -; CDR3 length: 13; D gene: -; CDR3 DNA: TGTGCCAGCAGCCGATCTAGTAGCTGGGAGCTGTTTTTT; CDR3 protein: CASSRSSSWELFF
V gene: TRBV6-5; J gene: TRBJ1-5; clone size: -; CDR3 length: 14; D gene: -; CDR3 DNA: TGTGCCAGCAGTTACTCGTCCTTCAATCAGCCCCAGCATTTT; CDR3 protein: CASSYSSFNQPQHF
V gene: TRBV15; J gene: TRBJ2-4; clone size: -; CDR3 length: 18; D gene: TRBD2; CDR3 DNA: TGTGCCACCAGCAGGGGCTCTAGCGGGGGTTTAGCCAAAAACATTCAGTACTTC; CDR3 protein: CATSRGSSGGLAKNIQYF
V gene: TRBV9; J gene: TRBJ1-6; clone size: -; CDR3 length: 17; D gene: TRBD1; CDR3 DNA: TGTGCCAGCAGCGGCCCCTTCTTCGACAGGGGAGGGTCACCCCTCCACTTT; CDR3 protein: CASSGPFFDRGGSPLHF
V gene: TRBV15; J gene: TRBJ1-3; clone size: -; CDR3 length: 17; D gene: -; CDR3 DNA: TGTGCCACCAGCAGGTTCTCTAACCTCAACTCTGGAAACACCATATATTTT; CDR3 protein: CATSRFSNLNSGNTIYF
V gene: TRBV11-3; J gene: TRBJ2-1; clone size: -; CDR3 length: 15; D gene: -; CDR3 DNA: TGTGCCAGCAGCTTAGGCGGGGTTTCCTACAATGAGCAGTTCTTC; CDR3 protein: CASSLGGVSYNEQFF
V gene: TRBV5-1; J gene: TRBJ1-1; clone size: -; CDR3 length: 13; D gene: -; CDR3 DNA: TGCGCCAGCAGCTTCCTTATGAACACTGAAGCTTTCTTT; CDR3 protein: CASSFLMNTEAFF
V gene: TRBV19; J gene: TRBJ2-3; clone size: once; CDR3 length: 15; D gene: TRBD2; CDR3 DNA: TGTGCCAGTAGTACGGGACTAGCGGGCGGAGATACGCAGTATTTT; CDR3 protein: CASSTGLAGGDTQYF
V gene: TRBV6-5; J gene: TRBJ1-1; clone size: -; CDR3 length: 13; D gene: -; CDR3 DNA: TGTGCCACCCTACGAGTGGAGGCCACTGAAGCTTTCTTT; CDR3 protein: CATLRVEATEAFF
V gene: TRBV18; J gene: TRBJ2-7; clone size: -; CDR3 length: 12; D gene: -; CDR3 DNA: TGTGCCAGCTCACTGTCGTCCTACGAGCAGTACTTC; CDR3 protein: CASSLSSYEQYF
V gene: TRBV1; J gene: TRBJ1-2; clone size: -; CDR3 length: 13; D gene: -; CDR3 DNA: TGCACCAGCAGCCAAGACGGGGGATATGGCTACACCTTC; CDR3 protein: CTSSQDGGYGYTF
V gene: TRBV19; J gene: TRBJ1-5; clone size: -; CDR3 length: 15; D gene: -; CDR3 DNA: TGTGCCAGTAGTTATACAGGGAATAGCAATCAGCCCCAGCATTTT; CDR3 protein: CASSYTGNSNQPQHF
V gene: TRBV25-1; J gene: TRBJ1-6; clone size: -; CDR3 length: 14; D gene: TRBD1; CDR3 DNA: TGTGCGACCCGTGAAACAGGGGATAATTCACCCCTCCACTTT; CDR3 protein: CATRETGDNSPLHF
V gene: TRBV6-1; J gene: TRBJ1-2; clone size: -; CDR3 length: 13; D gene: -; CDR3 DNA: TGTGCCAGCAGTGAAGTCTGGGCCTATGGCTACACCTTC; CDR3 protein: CASSEVWAYGYTF
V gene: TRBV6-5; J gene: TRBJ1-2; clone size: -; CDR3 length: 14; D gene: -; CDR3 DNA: TGTGCCAGCATCCGTCACAGGGATACCTATGGCTACACCTTC; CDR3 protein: CASIRHRDTYGYTF
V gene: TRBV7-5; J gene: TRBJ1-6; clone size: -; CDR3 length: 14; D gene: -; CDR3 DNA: TGTGCCAGAAAAAAACGGGGGAAGAATTCACCCCTCCACTTT; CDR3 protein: CARKKRGKNSPLHF
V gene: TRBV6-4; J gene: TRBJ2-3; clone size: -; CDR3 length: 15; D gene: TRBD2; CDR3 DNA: TGTGCCAGCAGTGACTCGTCGGGGGGGCCAGATACGCAGTATTTT; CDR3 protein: CASSDSSGGPDTQYF
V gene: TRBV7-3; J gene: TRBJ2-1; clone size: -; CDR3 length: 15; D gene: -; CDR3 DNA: TGTGCCAGCAGCTTACAGGACAGTAACTACAATGAGCAGTTCTTC; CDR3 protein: CASSLQDSNYNEQFF
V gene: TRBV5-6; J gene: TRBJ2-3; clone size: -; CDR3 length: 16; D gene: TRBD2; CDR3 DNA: TGTGCCAGCAGCTATCCGGGACTAGGGAGCACAGATACGCAGTATTTT; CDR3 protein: CASSYPGLGSTDTQYF
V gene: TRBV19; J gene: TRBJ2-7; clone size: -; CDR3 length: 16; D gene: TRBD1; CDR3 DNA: TGTGCCAGTAGCCTCACATTCCGGACAGGGGGCCGCGAGCAGTACTTC; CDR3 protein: CASSLTFRTGGREQYF
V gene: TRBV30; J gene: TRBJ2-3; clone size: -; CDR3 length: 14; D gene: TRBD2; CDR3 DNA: TGTGCCTGTAGACTAGCGGGGGGTGTAGATACGCAGTATTTT; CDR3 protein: CACRLAGGVDTQYF
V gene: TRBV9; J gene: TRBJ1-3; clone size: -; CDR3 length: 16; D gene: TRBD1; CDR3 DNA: TGTGCCAGCAGCGTAGCAGGGACAGCGTCCGGAAACACCATATATTTT; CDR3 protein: CASSVAGTASGNTIYF
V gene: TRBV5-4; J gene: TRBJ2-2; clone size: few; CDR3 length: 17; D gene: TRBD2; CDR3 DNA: TGTGCCAGCAGCCGTGAATGGTCGCTAGCGGTGACCGGGGAGCTGTTTTTT; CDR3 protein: CASSREWSLAVTGELFF